This T cell receptor beta chain was sequenced during a study of low-dose radiotherapy and immunotherapy resistance in tumors. Study summary: Every two weeks patients got nivolumab 240 mg flat dose, plus ipilimumab 1 mg/kg every six weeks, intravenously.

Both TCRalpha and TCRbeta chains were reverse transcribed with V-gene-specific primers. TCR amplification involved 15 to 20 PCR cycles with a constant-region primer and V-primer adapter. TCRdb reprocessed the reads via MiXCR and lists one record per CDR3 protein. The sample lists about 12,000 distinct CDR3 sequences, approximately 73% occurring once. This CDR3 spans 15 amino acids. Trimming removed 5 bases at V and 0 bases at J, with 13 bases between. The chain recombines TRBV12-3 or TRBV12-4 with TRBJ1-1; D is undetermined. This receptor was obtained from a human donor with advanced metastatic prostate, ovarian, gallbladder or colorectal cancer (not recorded which). This table probably holds off-target reads from a library built for another chain. The CDR3 DNA follows: TGTGCCAGCAGTACACAGATTTTCCTGAACACTGAAGCTTTCTTT. Protein sequence: CASSTQIFLNTEAFF.